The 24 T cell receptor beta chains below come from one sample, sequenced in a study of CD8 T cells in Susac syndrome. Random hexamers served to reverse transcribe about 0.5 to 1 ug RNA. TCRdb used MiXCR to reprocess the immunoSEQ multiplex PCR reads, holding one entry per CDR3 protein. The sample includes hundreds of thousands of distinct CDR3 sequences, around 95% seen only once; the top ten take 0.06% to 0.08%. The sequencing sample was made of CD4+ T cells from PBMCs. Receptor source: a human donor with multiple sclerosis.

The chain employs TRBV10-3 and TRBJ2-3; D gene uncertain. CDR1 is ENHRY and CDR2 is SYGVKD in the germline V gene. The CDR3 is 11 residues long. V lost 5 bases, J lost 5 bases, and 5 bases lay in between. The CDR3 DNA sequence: TGTGCCATCAGTCTGGGAGATACGCAGTATTTT. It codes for CAISLGDTQYF.

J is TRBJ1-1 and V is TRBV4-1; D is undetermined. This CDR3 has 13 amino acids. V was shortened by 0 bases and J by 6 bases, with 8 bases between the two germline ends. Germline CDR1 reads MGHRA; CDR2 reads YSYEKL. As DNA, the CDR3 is TGCGCCAGCAGCCAAGATCGAGGCGCTGAAGCTTTCTTT. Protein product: CASSQDRGAEAFF.

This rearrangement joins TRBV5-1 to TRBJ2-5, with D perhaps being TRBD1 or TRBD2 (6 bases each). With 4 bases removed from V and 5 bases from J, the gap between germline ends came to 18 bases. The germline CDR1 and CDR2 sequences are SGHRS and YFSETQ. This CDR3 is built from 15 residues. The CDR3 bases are TGCGCCAGCAGCGATCGACTCGGGGGCCAGGAGACCCAGTACTTC. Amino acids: CASSDRLGGQETQYF.

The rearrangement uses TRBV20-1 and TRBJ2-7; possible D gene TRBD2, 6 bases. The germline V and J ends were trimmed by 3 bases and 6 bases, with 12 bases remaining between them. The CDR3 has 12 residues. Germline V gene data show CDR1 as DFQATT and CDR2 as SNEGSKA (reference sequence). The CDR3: CSASGPSVEQYF. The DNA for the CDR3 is TGCAGTGCTAGTGGGCCTAGCGTCGAGCAGTACTTC.

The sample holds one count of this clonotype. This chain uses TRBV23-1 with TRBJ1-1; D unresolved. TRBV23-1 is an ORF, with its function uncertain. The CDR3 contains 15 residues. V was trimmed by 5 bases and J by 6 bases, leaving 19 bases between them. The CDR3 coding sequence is TGCGCCAGCAGTTACTCCCCGGGAGCGGGAGCTGAAGCTTTCTTT. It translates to CASSYSPGAGAEAFF.

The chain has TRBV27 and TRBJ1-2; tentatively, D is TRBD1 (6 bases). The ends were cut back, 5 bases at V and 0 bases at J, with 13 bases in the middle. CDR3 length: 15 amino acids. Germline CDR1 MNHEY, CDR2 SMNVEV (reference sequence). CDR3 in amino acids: CASSPHRVANYGYTF. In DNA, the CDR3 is TGTGCCAGCAGTCCCCACAGGGTCGCTAACTATGGCTACACCTTC.

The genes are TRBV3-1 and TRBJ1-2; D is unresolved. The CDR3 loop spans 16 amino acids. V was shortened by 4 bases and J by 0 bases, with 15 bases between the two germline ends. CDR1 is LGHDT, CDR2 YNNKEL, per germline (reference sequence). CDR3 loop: CASSPLTVSANYGYTF. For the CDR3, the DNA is TGTGCCAGCAGCCCCCTGACCGTTTCGGCTAACTATGGCTACACCTTC.

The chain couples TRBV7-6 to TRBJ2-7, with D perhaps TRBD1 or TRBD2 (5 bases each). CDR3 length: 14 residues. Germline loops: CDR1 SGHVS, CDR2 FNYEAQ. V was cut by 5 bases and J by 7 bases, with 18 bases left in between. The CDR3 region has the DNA TGTGCCAGCAGCGCCGGGACCGGCTCTCTGGAGCAGTACTTC. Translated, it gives CASSAGTGSLEQYF. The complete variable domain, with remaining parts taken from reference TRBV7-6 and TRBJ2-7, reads GAGVSQSPRYKVTKRGQDVALRCDPISGHVSLYWYRQALGQGPEFLTYFNYEAQQDKSGLPNDRFSAERPEGSISTLTIQRTEQRDSAMYRCASSAGTGSLEQYFGPGTRLTVT.

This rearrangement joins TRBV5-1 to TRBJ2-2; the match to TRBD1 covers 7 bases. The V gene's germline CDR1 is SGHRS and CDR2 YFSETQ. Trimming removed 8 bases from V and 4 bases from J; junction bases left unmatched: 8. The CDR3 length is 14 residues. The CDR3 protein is CASWDRSTTGELFF. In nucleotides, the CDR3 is TGCGCCAGTTGGGACAGAAGTACCACCGGGGAGCTGTTTTTT.

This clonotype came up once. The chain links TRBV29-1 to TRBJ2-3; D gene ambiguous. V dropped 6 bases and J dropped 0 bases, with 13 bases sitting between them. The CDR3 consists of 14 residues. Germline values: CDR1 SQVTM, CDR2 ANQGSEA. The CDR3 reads CSVAKGSSTDTQYF. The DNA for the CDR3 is TGCAGCGTCGCCAAAGGGTCTAGCACAGATACGCAGTATTTT.

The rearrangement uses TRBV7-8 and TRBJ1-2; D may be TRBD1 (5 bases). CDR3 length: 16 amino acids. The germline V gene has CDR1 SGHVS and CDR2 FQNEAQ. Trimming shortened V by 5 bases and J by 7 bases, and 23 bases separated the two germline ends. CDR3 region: CASSPSPRGGVGGYTF. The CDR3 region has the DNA TGTGCCAGCAGCCCCTCACCCCGGGGAGGGGTGGGTGGCTACACCTTC.

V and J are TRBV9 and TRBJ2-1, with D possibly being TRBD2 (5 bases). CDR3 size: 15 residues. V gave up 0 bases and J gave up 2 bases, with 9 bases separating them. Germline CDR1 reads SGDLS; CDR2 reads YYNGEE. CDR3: CASSVDEGAYNEQFF. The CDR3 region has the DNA TGTGCCAGCAGCGTAGATGAGGGAGCCTACAATGAGCAGTTCTTC.

The CDR3 coding sequence is TGTGCCTGGAGGGGTCGAGGCACGGGACGGGCCAGCACAGATACGCAGTATTTT. It encodes CAWRGRGTGRASTDTQYF. The genes are TRBV30 and TRBJ2-3; D possibly uses TRBD1 or TRBD2 (5 bases each). The V and J ends lost 3 bases and 0 bases respectively, with 22 bases between them. The germline V gene has CDR1 GTSNPN and CDR2 SVGIG (reference sequence). CDR3 size: 18 residues.

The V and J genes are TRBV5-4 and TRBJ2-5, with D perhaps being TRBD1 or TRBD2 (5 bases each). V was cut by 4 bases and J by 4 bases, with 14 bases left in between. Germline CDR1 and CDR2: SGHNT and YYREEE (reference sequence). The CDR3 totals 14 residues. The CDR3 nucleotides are TGTGCCAGCAGCGCCCCGTTCGGGGCAGAGACCCAGTACTTC. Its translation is CASSAPFGAETQYF.

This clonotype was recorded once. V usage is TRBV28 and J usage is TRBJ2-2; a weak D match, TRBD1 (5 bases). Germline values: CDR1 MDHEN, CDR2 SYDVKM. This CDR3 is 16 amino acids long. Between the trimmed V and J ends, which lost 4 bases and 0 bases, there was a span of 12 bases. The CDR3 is CASSYWNRPNTGELFF. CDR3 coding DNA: TGTGCCAGCAGTTATTGGAACAGGCCGAACACCGGGGAGCTGTTTTTT. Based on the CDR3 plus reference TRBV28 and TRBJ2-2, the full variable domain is DVKVTQSSRYLVKRTGEKVFLECVQDMDHENMFWYRQDPGLGLRLIYFSYDVKMKEKGDIPEGYSVSREKKERFSLILESASTNQTSMYLCASSYWNRPNTGELFFGEGSRLTVL.

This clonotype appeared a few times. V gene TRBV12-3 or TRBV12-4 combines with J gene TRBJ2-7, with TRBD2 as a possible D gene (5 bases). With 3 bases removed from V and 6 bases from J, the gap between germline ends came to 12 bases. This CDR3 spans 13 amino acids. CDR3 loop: CASSFRGGLEQYF. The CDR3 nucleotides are TGTGCCAGCAGTTTCAGAGGAGGCCTCGAGCAGTACTTC.

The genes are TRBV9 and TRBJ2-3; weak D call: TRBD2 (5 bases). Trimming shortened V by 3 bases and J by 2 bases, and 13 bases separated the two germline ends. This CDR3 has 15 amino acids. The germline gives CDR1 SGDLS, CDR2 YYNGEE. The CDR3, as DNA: TGTGCCAGCAGCGGCGGGCCCCTAGTCACAGATACGCAGTATTTT. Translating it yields CASSGGPLVTDTQYF. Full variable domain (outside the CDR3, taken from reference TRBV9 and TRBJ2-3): DSGVTQTPKHLITATGQRVTLRCSPRSGDLSVYWYQQSLDQGLQFLIQYYNGEERAKGNILERFSAQQFPDLHSELNLSSLELGDSALYFCASSGGPLVTDTQYFGPGTRLTVL.

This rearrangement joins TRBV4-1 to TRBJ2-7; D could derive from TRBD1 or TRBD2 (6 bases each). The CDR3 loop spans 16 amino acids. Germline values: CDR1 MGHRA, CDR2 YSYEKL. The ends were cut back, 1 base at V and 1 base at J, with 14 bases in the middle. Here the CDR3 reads CASSQVFGGLSYEQYF. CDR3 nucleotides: TGCGCCAGCAGCCAAGTCTTTGGGGGGCTATCCTACGAGCAGTACTTC.

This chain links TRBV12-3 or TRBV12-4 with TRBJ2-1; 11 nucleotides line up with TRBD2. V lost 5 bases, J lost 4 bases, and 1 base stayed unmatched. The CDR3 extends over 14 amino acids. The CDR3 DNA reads TGTGCCAGCAGTACTAGCGGGGGTTACAATGAGCAGTTCTTC. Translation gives CASSTSGGYNEQFF.

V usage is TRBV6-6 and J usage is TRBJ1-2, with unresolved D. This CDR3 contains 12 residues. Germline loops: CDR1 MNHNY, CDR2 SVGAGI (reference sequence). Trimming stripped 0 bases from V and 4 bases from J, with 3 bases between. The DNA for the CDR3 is TGTGCCAGCAGTTACTCTCCCTATGGCTACACCTTC. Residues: CASSYSPYGYTF.

The CDR3 spells CASTPGEGRGRPEAFF. The CDR3 DNA follows: TGTGCCAGTACCCCAGGGGAGGGCAGGGGGCGTCCTGAAGCTTTCTTT. The V and J genes are TRBV19 and TRBJ1-1, with 8 nucleotides matching TRBD1. From germline, CDR1 is LNHDA and CDR2 SQIVND (reference sequence). The CDR3 covers 16 residues. The ends lost 7 bases at V and 6 bases at J; junction bases unmatched: 16. The full variable domain, with the rest looked up from reference TRBV19 and TRBJ1-1, is DGGITQSPKYLFRKEGQNVTLSCEQNLNHDAMYWYRQDPGQGLRLIYYSQIVNDFQKGDIAEGYSVSREKKESFPLTVTSAQKNPTAFYLCASTPGEGRGRPEAFFGQGTRLTVV.

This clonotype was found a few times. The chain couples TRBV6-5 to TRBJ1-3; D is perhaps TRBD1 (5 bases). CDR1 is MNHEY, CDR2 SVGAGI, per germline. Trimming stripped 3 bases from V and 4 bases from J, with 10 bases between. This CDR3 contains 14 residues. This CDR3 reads CASSYGTNGNTIYF. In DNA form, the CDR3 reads TGTGCCAGCAGTTATGGGACGAACGGAAACACCATATATTTT.

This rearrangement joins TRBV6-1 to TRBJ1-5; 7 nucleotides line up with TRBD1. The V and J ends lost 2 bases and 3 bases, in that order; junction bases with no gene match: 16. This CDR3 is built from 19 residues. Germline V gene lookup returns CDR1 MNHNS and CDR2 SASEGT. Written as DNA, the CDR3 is TGTGCCAGCAGTGAAATTCCTGGACAGGAGGGGCCATACAATCAGCCCCAGCATTTT. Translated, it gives CASSEIPGQEGPYNQPQHF.

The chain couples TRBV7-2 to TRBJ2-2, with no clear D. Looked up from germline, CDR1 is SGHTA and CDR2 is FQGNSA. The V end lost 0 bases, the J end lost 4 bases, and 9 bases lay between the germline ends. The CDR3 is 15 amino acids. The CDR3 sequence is CASSLANSFTGELFF. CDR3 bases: TGTGCCAGCAGCTTAGCGAACTCGTTCACCGGGGAGCTGTTTTTT.